This T cell receptor beta chain was sequenced during a study of identical twins. TCRdb re-called the 5' RACE reads with MiXCR, one entry per CDR3 protein. The sample has 200,000 to 250,000 distinct CDR3 sequences; about 7% are singletons. This clonotype was detected only a few times. Trimming took off 7 bases at V and 6 bases at J, with 18 bases between the two ends. CDR3 length equals 15 residues. Per the germline V gene, CDR1 is SNHLY and CDR2 is FYNNEI. This sample also belongs to another study, concerning yellow fever vaccine responses in identical twins.

Sequenced input: memory (CD45RO+) T cells sorted from blood. The sequence derives from a woman between 18 and 30 years old in good health. The chain uses TRBV2 and TRBJ2-2, with D perhaps TRBD1 (6 bases). CDR3 sequence: CASKLQGSQAGELFF. DNA of the CDR3: TGTGCCAGCAAGCTGCAGGGGAGTCAGGCCGGGGAGCTGTTTTTT.